This T cell receptor beta chain was obtained from a study of monozygotic twins with cystic fibrosis. Assay: immunoSEQ multiplex PCR; the TCRdb copy retains only in-frame clones and omits some. The sample contains thousands of clones, about 96% of which appear only once. The CDR3 runs 15 residues. After removal of 4 bases from V and 5 bases from J, the junction contained 8 bases not matched to a gene. Germline CDR1 is SGHRS and CDR2 is YFSETQ. Study-level results: In 13 of 16 pairs, V gene usage was closest to the co-twin's.

A note on this clone: Its antigen is not identified.

The TCR comes from a boy younger than 10 with cystic fibrosis. Sequencing input: blood. This chain uses TRBV5-1 with TRBJ2-7, with 11 bases matching TRBD1. The CDR3 nucleotides are TGCGCCAGCAGCCCGGAACGGACAGGGGGCCACGAGCAGTACTTC. Translating gives CASSPERTGGHEQYF.